A selection of T cell receptor beta chains follows, all from one sample in a study of T cells after yellow fever vaccination. TCRdb fed the 5' RACE reads into MiXCR, producing one record per CDR3 protein. This sample has about 150,000 distinct CDR3 sequences; 6.2% occur once, and the top ten carry just under 3%. The sequencing here drew on CD4+ T cells sorted from PBMCs, taken on the day of the first yellow fever vaccination. These receptors were collected from a man between 18 and 29 years old who received the YFV17D yellow fever vaccine. CDR3s include the opening cysteine and the closing phenylalanine or tryptophan. The D gene is left open where the match is weak. Clone size is stated in some rows and not others, as once, few, many or a class when expanded.

j_gene: TRBJ2-5; d_gene: .; abundance: .; v_gene: TRBV27; CDR3aa: CASSLARGSQETQYF
j_gene: TRBJ2-1; d_gene: TRBD2; abundance: many; v_gene: TRBV7-7; CDR3aa: CASSPDSRGYYNEQFF
j_gene: TRBJ2-1; d_gene: .; abundance: few; v_gene: TRBV29-1; CDR3aa: CSVFLQGPYNEQFF
j_gene: TRBJ2-1; d_gene: TRBD2; abundance: many; v_gene: TRBV29-1; CDR3aa: CSVERTSGGDNEQFF
j_gene: TRBJ2-3; d_gene: .; abundance: .; v_gene: TRBV20-1; CDR3aa: CSAMTASTDTQYF
j_gene: TRBJ1-5; d_gene: TRBD1; abundance: .; v_gene: TRBV28; CDR3aa: CASGYQTGWFGNQPQHF
j_gene: TRBJ2-3; d_gene: TRBD2; abundance: .; v_gene: TRBV5-4; CDR3aa: CASSLASGDTDTQYF
j_gene: TRBJ2-3; d_gene: .; abundance: few; v_gene: TRBV6-1; CDR3aa: CASTFSKFTDTQYF
j_gene: TRBJ2-3; d_gene: TRBD2; abundance: .; v_gene: TRBV4-1; CDR3aa: CASSQDQGTSGGTRTDTQYF
j_gene: TRBJ1-3; d_gene: .; abundance: few; v_gene: TRBV7-9; CDR3aa: CASTTGGNTIYF
j_gene: TRBJ2-1; d_gene: TRBD2; abundance: few; v_gene: TRBV20-1; CDR3aa: CSARNSGGANNEQFF
j_gene: TRBJ2-3; d_gene: TRBD2; abundance: .; v_gene: TRBV7-2; CDR3aa: CASSVGTSGGTDTQYF
j_gene: TRBJ2-3; d_gene: .; abundance: .; v_gene: TRBV7-3; CDR3aa: CASSFAGTTDTQYF
j_gene: TRBJ2-2; d_gene: TRBD2; abundance: many; v_gene: TRBV12-3/TRBV12-4; CDR3aa: CASSLRGSRVGELFF
j_gene: TRBJ1-2; d_gene: .; abundance: few; v_gene: TRBV20-1; CDR3aa: CSARVPAEGYTF
j_gene: TRBJ1-5; d_gene: .; abundance: many; v_gene: TRBV2; CDR3aa: CASSDPMRGNQPQHF
j_gene: TRBJ1-2; d_gene: .; abundance: many; v_gene: TRBV12-3/TRBV12-4; CDR3aa: CASSLAGGRAYGYTF
j_gene: TRBJ2-1; d_gene: TRBD1; abundance: .; v_gene: TRBV3-1; CDR3aa: CATSQGAGYNEQFF
j_gene: TRBJ2-1; d_gene: .; abundance: many; v_gene: TRBV9; CDR3aa: CASSPISGSYNEQFF
j_gene: TRBJ1-6; d_gene: TRBD1; abundance: .; v_gene: TRBV19; CDR3aa: CASSIFGQESPLHF